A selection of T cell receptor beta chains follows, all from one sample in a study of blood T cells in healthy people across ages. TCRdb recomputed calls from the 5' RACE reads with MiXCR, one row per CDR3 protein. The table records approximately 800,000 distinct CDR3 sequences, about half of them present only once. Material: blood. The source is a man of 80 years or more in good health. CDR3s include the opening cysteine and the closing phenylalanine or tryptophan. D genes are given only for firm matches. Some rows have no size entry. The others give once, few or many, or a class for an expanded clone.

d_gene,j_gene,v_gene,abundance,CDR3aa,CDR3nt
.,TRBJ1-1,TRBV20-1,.,CSARVAAHTEAFF,TGCAGTGCTAGAGTAGCAGCCCACACTGAAGCTTTCTTT
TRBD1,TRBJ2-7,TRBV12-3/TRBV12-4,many,CASSFNAGGQGYNEQYF,TGTGCCAGCAGTTTCAATGCTGGGGGACAGGGTTACAACGAGCAGTACTTC
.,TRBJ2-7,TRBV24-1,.,CATSDPKTETYNEQYF,TGTGCCACCAGTGATCCCAAGACAGAAACTTACAATGAGCAGTACTTC
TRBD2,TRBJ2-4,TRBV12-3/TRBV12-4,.,CASSFGATSGENIQYF,TGTGCCAGCAGTTTCGGGGCGACTAGCGGGGAAAACATTCAGTACTTC
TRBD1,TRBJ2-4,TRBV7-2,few,CASSYNTGVQNIQYF,TGTGCCAGCAGTTACAACACAGGGGTCCAAAACATTCAGTACTTC
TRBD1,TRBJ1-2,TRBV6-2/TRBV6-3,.,CASSPGTEANYGYTF,TGTGCCAGCAGCCCGGGGACAGAGGCTAACTATGGCTACACCTTC
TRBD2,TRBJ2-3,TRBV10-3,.,CAISATSGSADTQYF,TGTGCCATCAGTGCGACTAGCGGGAGTGCAGATACGCAGTATTTT
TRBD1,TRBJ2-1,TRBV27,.,CASSLPPGGVEQFF,TGTGCCAGCAGTTTACCCCCAGGGGGAGTTGAGCAGTTCTTC
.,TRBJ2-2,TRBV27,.,CASSITGLYTGELFF,TGTGCCAGCAGTATCACAGGGCTGTACACCGGGGAGCTGTTTTTT
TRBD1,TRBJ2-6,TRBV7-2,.,CASSLEGTAGANVLTF,TGTGCCAGCAGCTTAGAGGGGACAGCTGGGGCCAACGTCCTGACTTTC
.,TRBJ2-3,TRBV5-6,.,CASSLIQRRSTDTQYF,TGTGCCAGCAGCTTGATCCAGCGGAGAAGCACAGATACGCAGTATTTT
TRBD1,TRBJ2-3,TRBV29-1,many,CSLRDRGQSDTQYF,TGCAGCCTCCGGGACAGGGGGCAATCAGATACGCAGTATTTT
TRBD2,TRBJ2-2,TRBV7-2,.,CASSSGGLAGGELFF,TGTGCCAGCAGCTCTGGGGGGTTAGCGGGAGGGGAGCTGTTTTTT
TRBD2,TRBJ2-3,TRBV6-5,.,CASSKRTSGSGDTQYF,TGTGCCAGCAGCAAGAGGACTAGCGGGAGTGGAGATACGCAGTATTTT
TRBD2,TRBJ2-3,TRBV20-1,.,CSARFSGSWVSGTDTQYF,TGCAGTGCTAGATTTAGCGGGAGTTGGGTGTCGGGCACAGATACGCAGTATTTT
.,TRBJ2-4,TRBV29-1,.,CSVGPSAKNIQYF,TGCAGCGTTGGTCCTTCAGCCAAAAACATTCAGTACTTC
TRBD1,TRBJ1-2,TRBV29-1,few,CSVEVTGRYGYTF,TGCAGCGTTGAGGTGACAGGGAGATATGGCTACACCTTC
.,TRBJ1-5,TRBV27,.,CASAGRTDLAPQHF,TGTGCCTCGGCGGGTAGAACGGACCTAGCCCCCCAGCATTTT
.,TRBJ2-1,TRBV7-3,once,CAGSSGGETYNEQFF,TGTGCCGGCAGCTCTGGCGGAGAAACCTACAATGAGCAGTTCTTC
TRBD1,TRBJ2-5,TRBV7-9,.,CASSEGTAYQETQYF,TGTGCCAGCAGCGAAGGGACAGCGTACCAAGAGACCCAGTACTTC
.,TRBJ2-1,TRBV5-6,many,CASSQWTPIFYNEQFF,TGTGCCAGCAGCCAATGGACTCCTATCTTCTACAATGAGCAGTTCTTC
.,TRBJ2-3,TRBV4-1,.,CASSQEGGGQLTDTQYF,TGCGCCAGCAGCCAAGAAGGGGGAGGACAGCTCACAGATACGCAGTATTTT
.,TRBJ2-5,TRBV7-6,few,CASSSHTQETQYF,TGTGCCAGCAGCTCCCACACCCAAGAGACCCAGTACTTC
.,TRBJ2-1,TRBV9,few,CASSGIRFSYNEQFF,TGTGCCAGCAGCGGAATCAGGTTCTCCTACAATGAGCAGTTCTTC
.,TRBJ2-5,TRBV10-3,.,CAISGTGTPETQYF,TGTGCCATCAGTGGGACCGGGACGCCAGAGACCCAGTACTTC
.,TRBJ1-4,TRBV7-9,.,CAAGRGRSGEKLFF,TGTGCCGCTGGGCGTGGAAGGTCAGGCGAAAAACTGTTTTTT
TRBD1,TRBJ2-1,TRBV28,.,CASSLVRQGYNEQFF,TGTGCCAGCAGTTTAGTGAGACAGGGCTACAATGAGCAGTTCTTC
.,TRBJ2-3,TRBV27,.,CASSSGTNRRTQYF,TGTGCCAGCAGCAGCGGGACAAACAGGCGGACGCAGTATTTT
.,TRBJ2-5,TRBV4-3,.,CASSQERDNQETQYF,TGCGCCAGCAGCCAAGAAAGGGACAACCAAGAGACCCAGTACTTC
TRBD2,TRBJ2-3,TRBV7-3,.,CASSKAGGTDTQYF,TGTGCCAGCAGCAAAGCGGGGGGCACAGATACGCAGTATTTT
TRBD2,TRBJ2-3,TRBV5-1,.,CASSSGTSEDTQYF,TGCGCCAGCAGCTCCGGGACTAGCGAAGATACGCAGTATTTT
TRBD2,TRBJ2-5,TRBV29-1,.,CSDFSGNQETQYF,TGCAGCGACTTTAGCGGGAACCAAGAGACCCAGTACTTC
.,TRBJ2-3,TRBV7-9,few,CASSSSARADTQYF,TGTGCCAGCAGTTCCTCCGCCCGGGCAGATACGCAGTATTTT
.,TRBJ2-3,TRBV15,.,CATSTSEARAPSRYF,TGTGCCACCAGCACATCAGAGGCTCGCGCGCCCTCAAGGTATTTT
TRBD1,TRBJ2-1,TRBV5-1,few,CASSLLSGTVNNEQFF,TGCGCCAGCAGCTTGCTTTCCGGGACAGTGAACAATGAGCAGTTCTTC
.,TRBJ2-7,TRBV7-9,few,CASSSIGGYYEQYF,TGTGCCAGCAGCTCGATAGGTGGATACTACGAGCAGTACTTC
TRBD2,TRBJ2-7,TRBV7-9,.,CASSHDTSGRYGQYF,TGTGCCAGCAGCCACGATACTAGCGGGAGATACGGGCAGTACTTC
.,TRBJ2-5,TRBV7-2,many,CASSALKGPQETQYF,TGTGCCAGCAGCGCCCTTAAGGGGCCGCAAGAGACCCAGTACTTC
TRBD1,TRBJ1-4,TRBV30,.,CAWSATGTPANEKLFF,TGTGCCTGGAGTGCGACAGGGACCCCGGCTAATGAAAAACTGTTTTTT
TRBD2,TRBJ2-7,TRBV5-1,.,CASSLAAGGGTYEQYF,TGCGCCAGCAGCCTCGCAGCGGGAGGCGGAACCTACGAGCAGTACTTC
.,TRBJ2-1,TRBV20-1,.,CSASISATEQFF,TGCAGTGCTAGTATTAGCGCGACTGAGCAGTTCTTC